This T cell receptor (beta chain) was found in a study of blood T cell repertoires in COVID-19. Study information: The samples span acute and convalescent COVID-19 from the United States, Italy and Spain. PBMCs, B-cell-depleted T cells, or T cells provided the cDNA or gDNA that made up the material.

This clone was seen only once. Per the germline V gene, CDR1 is SEHNR and CDR2 is FQNEAQ (reference sequence). This CDR3 comprises 13 residues. Trimming removed 1 base at V and 2 bases at J, with 5 bases between. Authors' data handling: Estimation of nucleated cell counts relied on the amplification of reference gene primers. TCRdb keeps only in-frame clones here, not all; method: immunoSEQ multiplex PCR. The V and J calls and clone size come from that table; D and trimming were worked out from the DNA. The data contain more than 250,000 clones, about nine tenths of them seen just once; the ten biggest clones take up 1%.

This clonotype was obtained from a man in his fifties with active or convalescent COVID-19. Input material: peripheral blood. The chain joins TRBV7-9 to TRBJ1-1; D gene uncertain. CDR3 coding DNA: TGTGCCAGCAGCTTAGACCTAAACACTGAAGCTTTCTTT. The encoded protein is CASSLDLNTEAFF.